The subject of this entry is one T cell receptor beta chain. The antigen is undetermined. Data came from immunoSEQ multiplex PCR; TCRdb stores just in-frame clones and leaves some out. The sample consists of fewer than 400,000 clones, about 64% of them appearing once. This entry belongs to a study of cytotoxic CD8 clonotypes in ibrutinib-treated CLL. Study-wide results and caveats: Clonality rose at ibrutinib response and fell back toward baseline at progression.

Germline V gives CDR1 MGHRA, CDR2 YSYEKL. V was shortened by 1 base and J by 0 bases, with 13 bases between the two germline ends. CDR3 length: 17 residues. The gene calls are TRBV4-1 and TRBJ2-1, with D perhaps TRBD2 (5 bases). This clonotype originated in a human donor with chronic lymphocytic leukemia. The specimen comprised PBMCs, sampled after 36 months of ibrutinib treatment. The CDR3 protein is CASSQGAGGSSYNEQFF. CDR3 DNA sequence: TGCGCCAGCAGCCAAGGGGCGGGCGGAAGCTCCTACAATGAGCAGTTCTTC.